This T cell receptor (beta chain) is from a study of blood T cell repertoires in COVID-19 (dated by TCRdb to the early 2020s). Concerning the study at large: The collaborator samples originated in the United States, Italy and Spain and spanned the acute and convalescent phases of COVID-19. The prospective study material was composed of cDNA or gDNA derived from T cells, B-cell-depleted T cells, or PBMCs. The dataset comprised deeply sampled blood TCRbeta repertoires from subjects exposed to, actively infected with, or recovered from COVID-19. The repertoires were released in a freely available public database meant as a resource for research on the immune response to SARS-CoV-2. Samples came from the ongoing ImmuneRACE study (first 160 participants) plus 1,254 subjects from 6 global collaborators. A de-identified subject ID, COVID-19 status, age in years and sex were almost always included in the sample metadata. Where available, HLA class I and class II types were taken from metadata supplied by the sample provider and were not determined by assay-based typing.

Overall results and qualifications from the work: How much clinical and demographic metadata was included differed by source and by participant, and the metadata was provided uncurated.

TCRbeta CDR3 regions were amplified from genomic DNA by means of the immunoSEQ Assay, a bias-controlled multiplex PCR. The original pipeline was this. Nucleated cell counts per sample were estimated from amplification of reference gene primers within the assay. To quantify the absolute abundance of each unique TCRbeta CDR3 rearrangement, sequence reads were collapsed and filtered. For each sample, productive Simpson clonality was calculated as the square root of Simpson's diversity index over productive rearrangements. TCRdb re-hosts the immuneACCESS table, in-frame sequences only. Its copies lack some clones; in the studies checked, an unresolved V gene accounts for under half of them, and the cause for the rest is not known. V, J and clone size were drawn from that table, and D and trimming were deduced from the DNA. For this sample there are about 240,000 clones; about 73% appear just once. More than 2.5% of the sample comes from the top ten.

Points on this clone: The target of this receptor is not known. No qualities accompany the bases; no much larger clone lies one base away.

The CDR3 has 15 amino acids, counting the end cysteine and phenylalanine. Of the read, only the CDR3 DNA is kept; its 45 bases are in frame from base 1. V drops 1 base and J drops 7 bases, leaving 16 bases in between. Taken from the germline V gene, the CDR1 and CDR2 loops are SGHDN and FVKESK. The collaborating institutions used their own protocols to collect whole blood in K2EDTA tubes. For TCRbeta analysis, collaborator samples were shipped as frozen whole blood, as isolated PBMCs, or as DNA extracted from either sample type. Recombination linked TRBV14 to TRBJ1-2, with no reliable assignment of the D segment. The sample comprised peripheral blood. This clonotype was sampled from a woman of 80 years or more with acute or convalescent COVID-19. The nucleotide sequence reads as follows: TGTGCCAGCAGCCAAGTGAGAGACTTCCCTTCTGGCTACACCTTC. This gives the protein CASSQVRDFPSGYTF.